What follows is one TCR beta chain and its context. These data are taken from a study of blood T cell repertoires in COVID-19. Study context: Sources were T cells, B-cell-depleted T cells, or PBMCs; the material itself was cDNA or gDNA.

V lost 2 bases and J lost 4; bases outside the gene matches: 4. The CDR3 runs to 15 residues. CDR1 LGHDT and CDR2 YNNKEL come from the germline V gene (reference sequence). TCRdb's copy holds only in-frame clones and misses some; the assay was immunoSEQ multiplex PCR. The data hold under 300,000 clones, with 70% to 90% observed a single time. The TCR originated in a woman in her forties or fifties who had recovered from COVID-19. Sequencing was carried out using PBMCs or T cells enriched from blood (not recorded which). V usage is TRBV3-1 (or the pseudogene TRBV3-2) and J usage is TRBJ2-2; 7 bases line up with TRBD2. CDR3 sequence reads: CASSQRGRATGELFF. The CDR3 DNA is TGTGCCAGCAGCCAACGAGGGAGGGCCACCGGGGAGCTGTTTTTT.